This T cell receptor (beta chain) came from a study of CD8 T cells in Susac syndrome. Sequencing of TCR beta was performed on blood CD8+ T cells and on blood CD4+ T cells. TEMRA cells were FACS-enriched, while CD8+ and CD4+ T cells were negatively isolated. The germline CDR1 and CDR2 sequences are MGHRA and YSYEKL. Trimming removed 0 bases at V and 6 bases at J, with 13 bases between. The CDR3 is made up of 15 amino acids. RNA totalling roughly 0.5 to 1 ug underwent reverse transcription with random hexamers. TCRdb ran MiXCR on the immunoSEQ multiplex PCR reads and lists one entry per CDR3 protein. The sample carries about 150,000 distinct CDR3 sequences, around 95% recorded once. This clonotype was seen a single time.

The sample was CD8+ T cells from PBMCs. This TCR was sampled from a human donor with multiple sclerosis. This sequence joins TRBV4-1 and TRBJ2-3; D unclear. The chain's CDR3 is CASSQDNLDVDTQYF. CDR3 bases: TGCGCCAGCAGCCAAGATAACCTAGATGTGGATACGCAGTATTTT.